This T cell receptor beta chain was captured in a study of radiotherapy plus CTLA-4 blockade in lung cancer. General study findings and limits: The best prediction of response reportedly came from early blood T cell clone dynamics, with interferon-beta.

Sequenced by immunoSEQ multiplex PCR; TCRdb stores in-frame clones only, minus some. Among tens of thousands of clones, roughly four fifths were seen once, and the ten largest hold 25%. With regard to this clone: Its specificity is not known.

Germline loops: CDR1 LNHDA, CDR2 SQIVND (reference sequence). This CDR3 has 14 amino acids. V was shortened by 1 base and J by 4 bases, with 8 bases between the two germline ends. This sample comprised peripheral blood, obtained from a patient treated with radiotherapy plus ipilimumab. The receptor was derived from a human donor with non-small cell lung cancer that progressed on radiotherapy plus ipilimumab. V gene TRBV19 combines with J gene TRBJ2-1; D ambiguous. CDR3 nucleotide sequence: TGTGCCAGTAGTATAGGTCTAGAGTACAATGAGCAGTTCTTC. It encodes CASSIGLEYNEQFF.